Below, 13 T cell receptor beta chains from the same sample are listed, as sequenced in a study of identical twins. TCRdb reprocessed the 5' RACE reads with MiXCR, giving one entry per CDR3 protein. The sample lists 700,000 or so distinct CDR3 sequences, approximately 21% occurring once. Another study also made use of these data, one on T cells expressing NK-cell markers.

Sequencing input: PBMCs. These TCRs come from a woman aged 18-29 years in good health.

The chain recombines TRBV20-1 with TRBJ2-7; D is ambiguous. The CDR3 has 13 residues. The V end was cut by 4 bases, the J end by 6 bases, with 16 bases between. Germline loops: CDR1 DFQATT, CDR2 SNEGSKA (reference sequence). The CDR3 DNA is TGCAGTGCTACACCGGGCCTAGTGTCCGAGCAGTACTTC. Translation: CSATPGLVSEQYF.

The chain links TRBV25-1 to TRBJ2-7; D possibly corresponds to TRBD1 (6 bases). Trimming pared 5 bases from V and 3 bases from J, leaving 14 bases between. CDR1 is MGHDK and CDR2 is SYGVNS in the germline V gene. This CDR3 spans 14 amino acids. CDR3 DNA sequence: TGTGCCAGCAGTCCTCAGGGGTGGATCTACGAGCAGTACTTC. It codes for CASSPQGWIYEQYF.

The chain has TRBV6-1 and TRBJ1-1; D unresolved. Trimming removed 3 bases from V and 5 bases from J, with 13 bases in between. The germline CDR1 and CDR2 sequences are MNHNS and SASEGT. This CDR3 spans 14 amino acids. The CDR3 sequence: CASSDPQVWTEAFF. Written as DNA, the CDR3 is TGTGCCAGCAGTGATCCCCAGGTTTGGACTGAAGCTTTCTTT.

This clonotype turned up a few times. The gene calls are TRBV29-1 and TRBJ1-2, with TRBD1 matching over 7 bases. The V segment lost 6 bases and the J segment 0 bases; nucleotides outside the gene matches: 7. Germline V CDR1 and CDR2: SQVTM, ANQGSEA. CDR3 size: 14 residues. DNA for the CDR3: TGCAGCGTGGAACCGACAGGGACTAACTATGGCTACACCTTC. Its protein product is CSVEPTGTNYGYTF.

This clonotype was seen a few times. The chain recombines TRBV12-3 or TRBV12-4 with TRBJ2-7; D remains ambiguous. Trimming removed 5 bases from V and 4 bases from J, with 12 bases in between. The length of the CDR3 is 13 residues. The CDR3 region has the DNA TGTGCCAGCAGTCCCCAAAGGTATTACGAGCAGTACTTC. Amino acid sequence: CASSPQRYYEQYF.

This clonotype occurred a few times. The chain uses TRBV21-1 and TRBJ2-7; the table's D call of TRBD2 was not tested on the DNA. TRBV21-1 is a pseudogene locus. The CDR3 is made up of 21 amino acids. The CDR3 spells CASSRPLAGGLRRSSSYEQYF. CDR3 DNA sequence: TGTGCCAGCAGCAGACCCCTAGCGGGGGGGCTCCGCCGTTCGAGCTCCTACGAGCAGTACTTC.

This clonotype occurred a few times. The chain joins TRBV20-1 to TRBJ2-5; D unresolved. The CDR3 runs 12 residues. V was clipped by 5 bases and J by 1 base, with 8 bases between them. In germline, CDR1 is DFQATT, CDR2 SNEGSKA (reference sequence). This chain's CDR3 is CSAAGSQETQYF. For the CDR3, the DNA is TGCAGTGCTGCAGGCAGCCAAGAGACCCAGTACTTC.

This clonotype was observed a few times. The rearrangement uses TRBV7-6 and TRBJ2-2, with D perhaps assigned TRBD1 or TRBD2 (7 bases each). Looked up from germline, CDR1 is SGHVS and CDR2 is FNYEAQ. The CDR3 consists of 17 residues. V shed 1 base and J shed 2 bases, with 14 bases lying between them. CDR3 in DNA: TGTGCCAGCAGCTTAGGGACCAGGGGGGGCAACACCGGGGAGCTGTTTTTT. Translating gives CASSLGTRGGNTGELFF.

The chain recombines TRBV29-1 with TRBJ2-3; a weak D match, TRBD2 (6 bases). Trimming took off 3 bases at V and 5 bases at J, with 6 bases between the two ends. The CDR3 totals 11 residues. Per germline, CDR1 SQVTM and CDR2 ANQGSEA. The CDR3 DNA follows: TGCAGCGTTGAGGAGGGAGATACGCAGTATTTT. This sequence encodes CSVEEGDTQYF.

This chain joins TRBV20-1 and TRBJ2-3, with TRBD2 identical over 7 bases. The V segment lost 7 bases and the J segment 2 bases; nucleotides outside the gene matches: 6. Germline CDR1 reads DFQATT; CDR2 reads SNEGSKA (reference sequence). The CDR3 runs 13 residues. CDR3 nucleotides: TGCAGTGGCCTAGCGGATATCACAGATACGCAGTATTTT. It is translated as CSGLADITDTQYF.

The CDR3 coding sequence is TGTGCCAGCAGTTCTCACACCGGGACAGGCTCTAATGAGCAGTTCTTC. This gives the protein CASSSHTGTGSNEQFF. V gene TRBV12-3 or TRBV12-4 combines with J gene TRBJ2-1, with 8 nucleotides matching TRBD1. The trim removed 4 bases at V and 7 bases at J, leaving 12 bases unmatched. CDR3 length equals 16 residues.

This clonotype was detected many times. The genes are TRBV7-2 and TRBJ1-1; D may be TRBD1 (5 bases). The CDR3 is made up of 14 amino acids. Deletions cut 3 bases from V and 0 bases from J, with 8 bases between. The germline gives CDR1 SGHTA, CDR2 FQGNSA. The CDR3 bases are TGTGCCAGCAGCTTCGACAGACTGAACACTGAAGCTTTCTTT. Protein product: CASSFDRLNTEAFF.

This clonotype was found a few times. The chain combines TRBV6-1 with TRBJ1-1, with a tentative D call TRBD1 (6 bases). CDR1 is MNHNS and CDR2 is SASEGT in the germline V gene. The CDR3 runs to 13 residues. V was pared by 6 bases and J by 4 bases, with 12 bases between. CDR3 residues: CASSPRGSTEAFF. The CDR3 DNA reads TGTGCCAGCAGCCCCAGGGGTAGCACTGAAGCTTTCTTT.